A single sample is the source of the 14 T cell receptor beta chains below, sequenced in a study of T cell clonality in common variable immunodeficiency. Assay: immunoSEQ multiplex PCR; the TCRdb copy retains only in-frame clones and omits some. Singletons are absent from the sample, which has tens of thousands of clones. The sequencing sample was made of peripheral blood mononuclear cells. Every receptor here comes from a person aged 18 to 75 in good health.

This clone was counted ten times or more. Read sequence stops 3 residues before the CDR3 end, and the germline J gene provides the missing end. The chain couples TRBV19 to TRBJ2-2, with D hard to call. The CDR3 runs 14 residues. CDR1 and CDR2 (germline): LNHDA, SQIVND (reference sequence). Deletions cut 4 bases from V and 0 bases from J, with 6 bases between. The part of the CDR3 DNA that was read is TGTGCCAGTAGTAAGGCGGCGAACACCGGGGAG. Amino acids: CASSKAANTGE. The full CDR3 sequence reads CASSKAANTGELFF. The full variable domain, completed using reference TRBV19 and TRBJ2-2, is DGGITQSPKYLFRKEGQNVTLSCEQNLNHDAMYWYRQDPGQGLRLIYYSQIVNDFQKGDIAEGYSVSREKKESFPLTVTSAQKNPTAFYLCASSKAANTGELFFGEGSRLTVL.

This clone was seen repeatedly, ten times or more. The read halts 3 residues ahead of the CDR3 end, with the missing end drawn from the germline J gene. The chain is built from TRBV10-3 and TRBJ1-1; 7 bases map to TRBD1. The CDR3 spans 13 residues. Germline loops: CDR1 ENHRY, CDR2 SYGVKD. V trimming: 6 bases; J trimming: 5 bases; junction bases outside the gene matches: 6. The CDR3 DNA, read in part, is TGTGCCATCAGGAGGTTACAGGGGACTGAA. Amino acid sequence: CAIRRLQGTE. The entire CDR3 is CAIRRLQGTEAFF.

This clone was seen ten or more times. CDR3 DNA (partial): TGTGCCAGCAGCTTAGCGGGACCGGGACTACCAGGCAATGAG. Translation gives CASSLAGPGLPGNE. The CDR3 in its entirety is CASSLAGPGLPGNEQFF. The chain employs TRBV7-7 and TRBJ2-1; 7 nucleotides agree with TRBD2. The read ends 3 residues early relative to the CDR3; the germline J gene fills the gap. The CDR3 sequence is 17 residues long. In germline, CDR1 is SSHAT, CDR2 FNYEAQ (reference sequence). The V and J ends lost 0 bases and 6 bases, in that order; junction bases with no gene match: 11.

There are many counts of this clone. The CDR3 is cut off 3 residues early in the read; its end comes from the germline J gene. The V call is TRBV18, the J call TRBJ2-4, with TRBD2 matching 10 bases. This CDR3 is built from 15 residues. Germline V lookup: CDR1 KGHSH, CDR2 LQKENI. V gave up 3 bases and J gave up 5 bases; unmatched junction bases: 4. The covered CDR3 bases are TGTGCCAGCTCACCCCTAGCGGGAGTCGAAAACATT. Translating gives CASSPLAGVENI. The full CDR3 is CASSPLAGVENIQYF.

This clone showed up many times. The CDR3 protein is CASSIGTASYNEQFF. The sequenced CDR3 bases are TGTGCCAGTAGTATTGGGACAGCCTCCTACAATGAG. The rearrangement uses TRBV19 and TRBJ2-1, with 7 bases lining up with TRBD1. Coverage ceases 3 residues before the CDR3 finishes, and the germline J gene fills in the end. The V and J ends lost 3 bases and 0 bases, in that order; junction bases with no gene match: 2. The CDR3 has 15 amino acids. The germline CDR1 and CDR2 sequences are LNHDA and SQIVND (reference sequence).

This clone was seen many times. The read ends 3 residues shy of where the CDR3 ends; the end is completed using the germline J gene. The V call is TRBV7-7, the J call TRBJ2-5, with 9 bases lining up with TRBD2. Trimming cost V 1 base and J 3 bases; bases outside gene matches: 6. The CDR3 consists of 16 residues. Germline CDR1 reads SSHAT; CDR2 reads FNYEAQ (reference sequence). The covered CDR3 bases are TGTGCCAGCAGCTTAGACGGTAGCGGGAGAGAAGAGACC. Amino acid sequence: CASSLDGSGREET. The CDR3 in its entirety is CASSLDGSGREETQYF.

This clone was counted many times. The DNA ends 3 residues before the CDR3 does, and the rest of the CDR3 is filled in from the germline J gene. V usage is TRBV14 and J usage is TRBJ1-6; D is unresolved. Germline V gene data show CDR1 as SGHDN and CDR2 as FVKESK. The CDR3 has 16 amino acids. Trimming pared 6 bases from V and 2 bases from J, leaving 14 bases between. CDR3 bases read: TGTGCCAGCAGTCGCCTCGAAGGTGCCTATAATTCACCC. Translation gives CASSRLEGAYNSP. The CDR3 as a whole reads CASSRLEGAYNSPLHF.

This clone was counted at least ten times. The CDR3 end lies 3 residues beyond the end of the read and is filled in from the germline J gene. The chain links TRBV20-1 to TRBJ1-1, with 9 bases aligning to TRBD1. This CDR3 comprises 14 residues. Per the germline V gene, CDR1 is DFQATT and CDR2 is SNEGSKA (reference sequence). V lost 5 bases to trimming and J lost 4 bases; unmatched junction nucleotides: 8. The CDR3 is CSAYTGGASTEAFF. CDR3 bases read: TGCAGTGCTTACACAGGGGGCGCGAGCACTGAA.

This clone was found many times. Its ends do not fully match the called genes, so a read error is possible. Read data end 3 residues before the CDR3 end; the end is taken from the germline J gene. This chain uses TRBV7-9 with TRBJ1-5; D perhaps matches TRBD1 (6 bases). Germline values: CDR1 SEHNR, CDR2 FQNEAQ (reference sequence). The CDR3 is made up of 14 amino acids. Partial CDR3 DNA: TGTGCCAGCAGCTCACAGGGTAGCACTCAGCCC. Translating it yields CASSSQGSTQP. The complete CDR3 reads CASSSQGSTQPQHF.

This clone was seen many times. The CDR3 is cut off 3 residues early in the read; its end comes from the germline J gene. The J gene is TRBJ1-6, the V gene TRBV7-8, with D possibly matching TRBD1 (5 bases). V gave up 5 bases and J gave up 6 bases, with 17 bases separating them. This CDR3 has 16 amino acids. Germline V gene lookup returns CDR1 SGHVS and CDR2 FQNEAQ. This CDR3 reads CASSPRTKPGNSPLHF. The CDR3 bases that were read are TGTGCCAGCAGCCCGAGGACAAAACCGGGTAATTCACCC.

This clone was seen many times. Read sequence stops 3 residues before the CDR3 end, and the germline J gene provides the missing end. The chain links TRBV30 to TRBJ1-1; no clear D gene. The CDR3 is 15 amino acids. With 0 bases removed from V and 4 bases from J, the gap between germline ends came to 15 bases. CDR1 is GTSNPN, CDR2 SVGIG, per germline (reference sequence). The CDR3 region is CAWSVQGGLATEAFF. The sequenced part of the CDR3 DNA is TGTGCCTGGAGTGTACAAGGAGGGCTAGCCACTGAA.

This clone was counted at least ten times. The read halts 3 residues ahead of the CDR3 end, with the missing end drawn from the germline J gene. The rearrangement uses TRBV5-1 and TRBJ2-3; TRBD2 is a possible D gene (6 bases). The V gene lost 2 bases and the J gene lost 5 bases, with 9 bases spanning the gap. The CDR3 is 13 residues long. Germline V gives CDR1 SGHRS, CDR2 YFSETQ. The sequenced part of the CDR3 DNA is TGCGCCAGCAGCTTCCGGGACTTAGATACG. Amino acids: CASSFRDLDT. The CDR3, in full, reads CASSFRDLDTQYF.

This clone was counted ten times or more. The sequence runs out 3 residues before the end of the CDR3; the remainder is reconstructed from the germline J gene. J is TRBJ2-5 and V is TRBV5-1; a possible D gene is TRBD2 (5 bases). Germline CDR1 and CDR2: SGHRS and YFSETQ. The CDR3 totals 17 residues. V was pared by 0 bases and J by 2 bases, with 17 bases between. The covered CDR3 bases are TGCGCCAGCAGCTTGGCCGTGAGCATCTCGGGGCAAGAGACC. This gives the protein CASSLAVSISGQET. The CDR3 as a whole reads CASSLAVSISGQETQYF.

This clone was picked up many times. The read ends 3 residues early relative to the CDR3; the germline J gene fills the gap. The chain employs TRBV4-1 and TRBJ2-2, with D perhaps given as TRBD1 or TRBD2 (5 bases each). V lost 4 bases and J 5 bases, leaving 14 bases between the germline ends. This CDR3 comprises 15 residues. Germline CDR1 is MGHRA and CDR2 is YSYEKL. The CDR3 reads CASSRTDTGTGELFF. The CDR3 bases that were read are TGCGCCAGCAGCCGAACGGACACGGGAACCGGGGAG.